This T cell receptor beta chain was found in a study of T-cell memory formation after mild COVID-19. As for this clonotype: Its antigen is unidentified.

The study's findings and limits: SARS-CoV-2 specificity of second-wave clones peaking day 37 was unconfirmed. Shrinking CD4+ clones were chiefly CM and EM; CD8+ ones were chiefly EMRA. Day 15 to 85 contractors were CD4/CD8 balanced; later expanders leaned CD4+. Pre-infection memory harbored some responding clones, suggesting cross-reactive memory joined.

Using its own MiXCR run on the 5' RACE reads, TCRdb lists one record per CDR3 protein. Of tens of thousands of distinct CDR3 sequences in the sample, 15% to 20% were seen once. This receptor was obtained from an adult who had mild COVID-19 (a few samples of this study predate the infection). Cell type and time point are not known. The specimen sequenced was PBMCs or a T cell subset sorted from them (not recorded which).

Written as DNA, the CDR3 is TGTGCCAGCAGTGCAGGGAGGAATTCACCCCTCCACTTT. This sequence encodes CASSAGRNSPLHF. The genes are TRBV2 and TRBJ1-6, with a weak D call TRBD1 (5 bases). The V gene's germline CDR1 is SNHLY and CDR2 FYNNEI. The CDR3 totals 13 residues. Trimming stripped 4 bases from V and 7 bases from J, with 8 bases between.